Below, 14 T cell receptor beta chains from the same sample are listed, as sequenced in a study of control samples from healthy donors and cancer patients. Profiling relied on immunoSEQ multiplex PCR, and the TCRdb table lists in-frame clones only, not all of them. The repertoire holds about 120,000 clones, more than 75% seen once, with around 2.5% in the top ten. Sequencing input: blood. The source of these receptors is a woman in her seventies in good health.

The chain recombines TRBV7-2 with TRBJ1-6; 8 nucleotides align to TRBD1. Germline lookup yields CDR1 SGHTA and CDR2 FQGNSA. The CDR3 is 17 residues long. V was clipped by 4 bases and J by 0 bases; unmatched bases: 5. CDR3 nucleotides: TGTGCCAGCAGCTCACGGACAGGGAGCTCCTATAATTCACCCCTCCACTTT. Translated: CASSSRTGSSYNSPLHF.

V usage is TRBV11-2 and J usage is TRBJ1-1, with D hard to call. Germline V gene lookup returns CDR1 SGHAT and CDR2 FQNNGV. The CDR3 spans 13 residues. The V gene lost 1 base and the J gene lost 6 bases, with 9 bases spanning the gap. The CDR3, as DNA: TGTGCCAGCAGCTTAGCCATGGGCCCTGAAGCTTTCTTT. Amino acids: CASSLAMGPEAFF.

This rearrangement joins TRBV7-3 to TRBJ2-2, with 9 nucleotides matching TRBD1. Germline trimming cut 6 bases from V and 3 bases from J; bases unmatched to any gene: 5. CDR1 is SGHTA, CDR2 FQGTGA, per germline. The CDR3 runs 15 residues. The CDR3 here is CASSTQGAYTGELFF. The DNA for the CDR3 is TGTGCCAGCAGTACACAGGGGGCGTACACCGGGGAGCTGTTTTTT.

The rearrangement joins TRBV7-3 to TRBJ1-1, with TRBD1 as a possible D gene (6 bases). V was trimmed by 5 bases and J by 1 base, leaving 14 bases between them. The CDR3 is 15 residues long. Germline CDR1 reads SGHTA; CDR2 reads FQGTGA. CDR3 in DNA: TGTGCCAGCAGCCTCGCGGGGGCACGGAACACTGAAGCTTTCTTT. Encoded protein: CASSLAGARNTEAFF. The entire variable domain, with the rest obtained from reference TRBV7-3 and TRBJ1-1, is as follows: GAGVSQTPSNKVTEKGKYVELRCDPISGHTALYWYRQSLGQGPEFLIYFQGTGAADDSGLPNDRFFAVRPEGSVSTLKIQRTERGDSAVYLCASSLAGARNTEAFFGQGTRLTVV.

The chain uses TRBV5-1 and TRBJ2-5; D remains unclear. The germline V and J ends were trimmed by 0 bases and 1 base, with 10 bases remaining between them. The CDR3 is made up of 15 amino acids. Germline V gives CDR1 SGHRS, CDR2 YFSETQ. This CDR3 is CASSLAVGFQETQYF. The CDR3 region has the DNA TGCGCCAGCAGCTTGGCCGTGGGGTTCCAAGAGACCCAGTACTTC.

V gene TRBV20-1 combines with J gene TRBJ1-5; D gene unclear. This CDR3 has 12 amino acids. V was trimmed by 3 bases and J by 7 bases, leaving 10 bases between them. Germline lookup yields CDR1 DFQATT and CDR2 SNEGSKA (reference sequence). CDR3 amino acids: CSASRFGQPQHF. The DNA for the CDR3 is TGCAGTGCTAGTAGGTTTGGGCAGCCCCAGCATTTT.

V gene TRBV7-2 combines with J gene TRBJ1-1; 9 bases match TRBD1. Per germline, CDR1 SGHTA and CDR2 FQGNSA. J was trimmed by 4 bases and V by 5 bases; bases with no gene match: 2. This CDR3 comprises 13 residues. The CDR3 protein is CASSQDRGTEAFF. The DNA for the CDR3 is TGTGCCAGCAGCCAGGACAGGGGCACTGAAGCTTTCTTT.

The rearrangement joins TRBV3-1 (or the pseudogene TRBV3-2) to TRBJ1-1, with TRBD1 identical over 10 bases. CDR1 is LGHDT, CDR2 YNNKEL, per germline (reference sequence). The CDR3 has 14 amino acids. V was clipped by 4 bases and J by 4 bases; unmatched bases: 3. Written as DNA, the CDR3 is TGTGCCAGCAGCCTGACAGGGGGCGTCACTGAAGCTTTCTTT. Translated, it gives CASSLTGGVTEAFF.

The chain employs TRBV5-1 and TRBJ1-2; 7 bases are a match to TRBD1. The CDR3 covers 16 residues. V dropped 4 bases and J dropped 4; count of bases not matched to a gene: 13. Germline CDR1 and CDR2: SGHRS and YFSETQ. The CDR3 region has the DNA TGCGCCAGCAGCAGGGGGCAGGGACTAGCTGGCTATGGCTACACCTTC. Residues: CASSRGQGLAGYGYTF.

The chain combines TRBV6-6 with TRBJ1-4; D might be TRBD1 (5 bases). V dropped 6 bases and J dropped 2 bases, with 16 bases sitting between them. Germline-derived CDR1 and CDR2 are MNHNY and SVGAGI (reference sequence). The CDR3 spans 16 residues. CDR3: CASSRSGLGTNEKLFF. The CDR3 DNA is TGTGCCAGCAGCCGCTCGGGGCTGGGGACTAATGAAAAACTGTTTTTT.

V usage is TRBV7-2 and J usage is TRBJ2-1; D gene ambiguous. The CDR3 length is 12 residues. CDR1 is SGHTA and CDR2 is FQGNSA in the germline V gene. Trimming cost V 1 base and J 9 bases, with 7 bases left between them. CDR3 in amino acids: CASSLVGVEQFF. CDR3 DNA sequence: TGTGCCAGCAGCTTAGTAGGTGTTGAGCAGTTCTTC.

This rearrangement joins TRBV19 to TRBJ2-6; D remains ambiguous. Germline CDR1 reads LNHDA; CDR2 reads SQIVND (reference sequence). Trimming stripped 2 bases from V and 0 bases from J, with 14 bases between. CDR3 length: 18 amino acids. Written as DNA, the CDR3 is TGTGCCAGTAGTATAAGGGAATGGGGAACCTCTGGGGCCAACGTCCTGACTTTC. It translates to CASSIREWGTSGANVLTF.

This chain uses TRBV10-2 with TRBJ1-1, with a tentative D call TRBD1 (6 bases). With 8 bases removed from V and 3 bases from J, the gap between germline ends came to 13 bases. Germline V gene sequence: CDR1 WSHSY, CDR2 SAAADI. The CDR3 contains 13 residues. Written as DNA, the CDR3 is TGCGCCAGCGCAGACACAGGGTACACTGAAGCTTTCTTT. It yields the protein CASADTGYTEAFF.

This chain links TRBV29-1 with TRBJ1-4; the D gene is possibly TRBD1 (6 bases). The CDR3 length is 14 residues. Germline V lookup: CDR1 SQVTM, CDR2 ANQGSEA. Trimming shortened V by 4 bases and J by 8 bases, and 17 bases separated the two germline ends. DNA of the CDR3: TGCAGCGTTGTTGCGACGGGGGCCGGGGAAAAACTGTTTTTT. It codes for CSVVATGAGEKLFF.